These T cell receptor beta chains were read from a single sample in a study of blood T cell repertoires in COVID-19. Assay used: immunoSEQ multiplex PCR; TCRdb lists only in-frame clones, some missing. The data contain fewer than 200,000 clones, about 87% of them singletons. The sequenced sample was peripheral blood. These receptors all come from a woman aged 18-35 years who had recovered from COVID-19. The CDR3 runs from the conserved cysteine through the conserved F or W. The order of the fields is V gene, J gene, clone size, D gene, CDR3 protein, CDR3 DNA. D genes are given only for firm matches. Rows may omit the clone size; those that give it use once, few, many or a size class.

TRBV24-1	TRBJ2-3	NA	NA	CATSVSGKTSTDTQYF	TGTGCCACCAGTGTATCAGGGAAAACTAGCACAGATACGCAGTATTTT
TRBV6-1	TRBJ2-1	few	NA	CASSEANGGEQFF	TGTGCCAGCAGTGAAGCCAACGGCGGGGAGCAGTTCTTC
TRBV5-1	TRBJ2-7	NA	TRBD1	CASSLDIQGAVYEQYF	TGCGCCAGCAGCTTGGATATCCAGGGGGCCGTCTACGAGCAGTACTTC
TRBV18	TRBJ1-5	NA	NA	CASSPPGQDQPQHF	TGTGCCAGCTCACCACCGGGACAAGATCAGCCCCAGCATTTT
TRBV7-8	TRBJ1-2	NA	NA	CASSPQEWYGYTF	TGTGCCAGCAGTCCACAGGAGTGGTATGGCTACACCTTC
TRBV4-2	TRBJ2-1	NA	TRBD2	CASSQESGLAGENEQFF	TGTGCCAGCAGCCAAGAAAGTGGACTAGCGGGAGAGAATGAGCAGTTCTTC
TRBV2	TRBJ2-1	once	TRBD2	CASLGASGGIYNEQFF	TGTGCCAGCCTAGGCGCTAGCGGAGGAATCTACAATGAGCAGTTCTTC
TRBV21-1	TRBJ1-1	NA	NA	CASSPPPRRAFF	TGTGCCAGCAGCCCCCCCCCGAGAAGAGCTTTCTTT
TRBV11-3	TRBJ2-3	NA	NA	CASSLEWGPTDTQYF	TGTGCCAGCAGCTTAGAATGGGGCCCCACAGATACGCAGTATTTT
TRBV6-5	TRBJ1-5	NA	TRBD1	CASTTGQGNQPQHF	TGTGCCAGCACCACGGGACAGGGCAATCAGCCCCAGCATTTT
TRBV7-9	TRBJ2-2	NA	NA	CASSLSGTGELFF	TGTGCCAGCAGCTTATCGGGCACCGGGGAGCTGTTTTTT
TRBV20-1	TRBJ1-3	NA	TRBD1	CSAGQGNTIYF	TGCAGTGCGGGACAGGGAAACACCATATATTTT
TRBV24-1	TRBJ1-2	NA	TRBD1	CATSGGTGSGYTF	TGTGCCACCAGTGGAGGGACAGGGTCGGGCTACACCTTC
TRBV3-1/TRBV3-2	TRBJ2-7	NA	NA	CASSHSEKPDEQYF	TGTGCCAGCAGCCACTCCGAGAAACCGGACGAGCAGTACTTC
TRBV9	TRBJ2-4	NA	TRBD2	CASSSLAGGFSIQYF	TGTGCCAGCAGCTCCTTAGCGGGGGGGTTCAGCATTCAGTACTTC
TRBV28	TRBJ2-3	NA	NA	CASSLTDTQYF	TGTGCCAGCAGTCTTACAGATACGCAGTATTTT
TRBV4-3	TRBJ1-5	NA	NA	CASSQEFAGVNQPQHF	TGCGCCAGCAGCCAAGAGTTTGCCGGGGTAAATCAGCCCCAGCATTTT
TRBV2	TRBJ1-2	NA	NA	CAGKQGSTYGYTF	TGTGCCGGAAAACAGGGATCAACCTATGGCTACACCTTC
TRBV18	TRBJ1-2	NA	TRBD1	CASSPGDRAKYGYTF	TGTGCCAGCTCACCCGGGGACAGGGCAAAGTATGGCTACACCTTC
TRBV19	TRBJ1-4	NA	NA	CARGPDSSNEKLFF	TGTGCCAGAGGTCCGGACAGTTCAAATGAAAAACTGTTTTTT
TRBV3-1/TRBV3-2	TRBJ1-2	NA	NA	CASSRKQGNYGYTF	TGTGCCAGCAGTAGAAAACAGGGAAACTATGGCTACACCTTC
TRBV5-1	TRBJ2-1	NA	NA	CASSLQGYNEQFF	TGCGCCAGCAGCTTACAGGGATATAATGAGCAGTTCTTC